This T cell receptor beta chain stems from a study of regulatory T cells in long-lasting Graves disease. This clonotype came up many times. The CDR3 is 14 amino acids. Trimming removed 6 bases from V and 7 bases from J; junction bases left unmatched: 6. Indicated time point: persistent/refractory GD, antithyroid drugs over 5 years with positive TRAb. Extracted PBMC RNA gave rise to the TCR library. With iRepertoire HTBI primers and Arm-PCR of CDR3 regions, TCR beta libraries were built. One entry per CDR3 protein, called by TCRdb with MiXCR from the multiplex PCR reads. The sample has 700,000 or so distinct CDR3 sequences; around 30% are singletons.

V usage is TRBV12-3 or TRBV12-4 and J usage is TRBJ1-6, with 7 nucleotides matching TRBD1. The source is a female donor with Graves disease. The sample consisted of peripheral blood mononuclear cells (PBMCs), taken when the disease was refractory, from a patient treated with antithyroid drugs. The CDR3 coding sequence is TGTGCCAGCAGCTTCGGGACAGCAAATTCACCCCTCCACTTT. Translating gives CASSFGTANSPLHF.